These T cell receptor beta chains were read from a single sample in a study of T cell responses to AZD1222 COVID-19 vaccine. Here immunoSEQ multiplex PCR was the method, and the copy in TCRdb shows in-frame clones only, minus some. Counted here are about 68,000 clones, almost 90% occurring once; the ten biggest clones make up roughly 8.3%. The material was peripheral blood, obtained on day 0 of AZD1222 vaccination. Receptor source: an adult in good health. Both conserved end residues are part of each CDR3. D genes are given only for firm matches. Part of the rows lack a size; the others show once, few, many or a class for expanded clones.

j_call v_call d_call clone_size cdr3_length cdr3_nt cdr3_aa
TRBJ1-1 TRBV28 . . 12 TGTGCCAGCAGTTTATTGGTCACTGAAGCTTTCTTT CASSLLVTEAFF
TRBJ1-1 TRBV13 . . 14 TGTGCCAGCAGCTTAGTTGGGCGTTCGACTGAAGCTTTCTTT CASSLVGRSTEAFF
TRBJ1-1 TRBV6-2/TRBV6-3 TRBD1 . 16 TGTGCCAGCAGTTCAAGGACAGGCCCACTTAGCACTGAAGCTTTCTTT CASSSRTGPLSTEAFF
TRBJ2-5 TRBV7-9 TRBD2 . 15 TGTGCCAGCGCCCCCGGGACTAATCTTAAAGAGACCCAGTACTTC CASAPGTNLKETQYF
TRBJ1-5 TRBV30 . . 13 TGTGCCTGGAGTGTACAGACCTATCAGCCCCAGCATTTT CAWSVQTYQPQHF
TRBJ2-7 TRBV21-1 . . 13 TGTGCCAGCAGCACCCCGGGGCGGATCGAGCAGTACTTC CASSTPGRIEQYF
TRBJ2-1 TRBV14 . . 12 TGTGCCAGCAGCCTGACTTTCTATGAGCAGTTCTTC CASSLTFYEQFF
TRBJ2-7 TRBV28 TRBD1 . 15 TGTGCCAGCAGTTTAATCGGGACAGGGGACTACGAGCAGTACTTC CASSLIGTGDYEQYF
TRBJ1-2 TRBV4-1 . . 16 TGCGCCAGCAGCCTCCCCCGAACTGGGGGCCTCTATGGCTACACCTTC CASSLPRTGGLYGYTF
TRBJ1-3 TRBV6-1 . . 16 TGTGCCAGCAGTGAATGGTCAGGTAACTCTGGAAACACCATATATTTT CASSEWSGNSGNTIYF
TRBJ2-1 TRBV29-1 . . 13 TGCAGCGTAAAGGAGAGCTCCTACAATGAGCAGTTCTTC CSVKESSYNEQFF
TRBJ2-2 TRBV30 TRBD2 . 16 TGTGCCTGGAGCGTAGGACTAGCGGGTTTCACCGGGGAGCTGTTTTTT CAWSVGLAGFTGELFF
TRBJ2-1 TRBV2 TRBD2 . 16 TGTGCCAGCAGTGGGGGGACTAGCGGACACTACAATGAGCAGTTCTTC CASSGGTSGHYNEQFF
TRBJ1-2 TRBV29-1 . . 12 TGCAGCGTCTACGGGGGTAACTATGGCTACACCTTC CSVYGGNYGYTF
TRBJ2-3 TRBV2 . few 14 TGTGCCAGCAGACACAAGACTAGCACAGATACGCAGTATTTT CASRHKTSTDTQYF
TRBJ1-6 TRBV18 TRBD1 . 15 TGTGCCAGCTCACCTCGACAGGGGGGATATTCACCCCTCCACTTT CASSPRQGGYSPLHF
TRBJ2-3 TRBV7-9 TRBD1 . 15 TGTGCCAGCAGCACGGGGACAGGGGCAGGAGATACGCAGTATTTT CASSTGTGAGDTQYF
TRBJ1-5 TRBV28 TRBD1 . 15 TGTGCCATCCTGGACAGGGGGCTTAGCAATCAGCCCCAGCATTTT CAILDRGLSNQPQHF
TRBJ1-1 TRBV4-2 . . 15 TGTGCCAGCAGCCAAGATCCTGGGGGCGCGGCTGAAGCTTTCTTT CASSQDPGGAAEAFF
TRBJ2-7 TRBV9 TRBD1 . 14 TGTGCCAGCAGCCCCCAGGGGGCCATCTACGAGCAGTACTTC CASSPQGAIYEQYF
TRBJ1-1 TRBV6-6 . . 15 TGTGCCAGCAGTCCCACACAGGGAAGGGCCACTGAAGCTTTCTTT CASSPTQGRATEAFF
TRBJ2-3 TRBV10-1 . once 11 TGCGCCAGCGGGTCGGGAGATACGCAGTATTTT CASGSGDTQYF
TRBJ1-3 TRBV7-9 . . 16 TGTGCCAGCAGTCTAAGGGAACTCTTCTCTGGAAACACCATATATTTT CASSLRELFSGNTIYF
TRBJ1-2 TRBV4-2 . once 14 TGTGCCAGCAGCCAAGTAGGGCAGGTTAAAGGCTACACCTTC CASSQVGQVKGYTF
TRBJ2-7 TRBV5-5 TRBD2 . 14 TGTGCCAGCAGCCCCGGACTAGGATTCAGCGAGCAGTACTTC CASSPGLGFSEQYF
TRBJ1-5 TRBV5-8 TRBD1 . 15 TGTGCCAGCAGCTTGCTAGGGACAGGGCTTCAGCCCCAGCATTTT CASSLLGTGLQPQHF
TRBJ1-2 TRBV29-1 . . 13 TGCAGCGTTGAAGATACAGGGTTTGGCGGCTACACCTTC CSVEDTGFGGYTF
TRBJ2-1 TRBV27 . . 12 TGTGCCAGCAGTTTATTTCCGAATGAGCAGTTCTTC CASSLFPNEQFF
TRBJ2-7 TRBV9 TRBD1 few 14 TGTGCCAGCAGCGAAACAGTACAGGGGGTCGAGCAGTACTTC CASSETVQGVEQYF
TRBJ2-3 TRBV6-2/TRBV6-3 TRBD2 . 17 TGTGCCAGCAGTCGCGACCTCCTAGCGGCCGGGATGGATACGCAGTATTTT CASSRDLLAAGMDTQYF
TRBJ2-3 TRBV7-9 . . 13 TGTGCCAGCAGCTTTGGGAGCACAGATACGCAGTATTTT CASSFGSTDTQYF